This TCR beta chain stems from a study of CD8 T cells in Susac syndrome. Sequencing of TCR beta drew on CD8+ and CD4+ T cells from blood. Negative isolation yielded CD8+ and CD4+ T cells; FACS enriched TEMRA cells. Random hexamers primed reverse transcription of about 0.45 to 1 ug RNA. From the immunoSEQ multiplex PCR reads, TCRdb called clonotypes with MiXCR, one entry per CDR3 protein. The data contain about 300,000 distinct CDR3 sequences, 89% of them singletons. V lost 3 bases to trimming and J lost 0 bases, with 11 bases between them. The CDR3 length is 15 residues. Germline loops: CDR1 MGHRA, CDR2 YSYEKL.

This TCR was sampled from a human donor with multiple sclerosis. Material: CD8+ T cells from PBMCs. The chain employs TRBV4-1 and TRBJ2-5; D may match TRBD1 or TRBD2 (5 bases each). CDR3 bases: TGCGCCAGCAGCCAGGTCGGGGCTAACCAAGAGACCCAGTACTTC. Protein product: CASSQVGANQETQYF.